This T cell receptor (beta chain) originates from a study of control samples from healthy donors and cancer patients. TCRdb keeps only in-frame clones here, not all; method: immunoSEQ multiplex PCR. The sample lists roughly 140,000 clones; nearly 95% were seen once. The source of this sequence is a man aged 50 to 59 in good health. Sequencing used blood.

CDR3 sequence reads: CASTRTGEGYTF. As DNA, the CDR3 is TGTGCCAGCACCAGGACAGGAGAGGGCTACACCTTC. The chain uses TRBV6-5 and TRBJ1-2; 7 bases agree with TRBD1. The V gene's germline CDR1 is MNHEY and CDR2 SVGAGI. The CDR3 is 12 amino acids. The trim removed 7 bases at V and 8 bases at J, leaving 7 bases unmatched.